This is a list of T cell receptor beta chains from one sample in a study of memory CD4+ T cells and cytomegalovirus serostatus. The protocol was immunoSEQ multiplex PCR, while the TCRdb copy is restricted to in-frame clones and leaves out a portion. The sample lists roughly 54,000 clones; around 81% were seen once. Specimen: memory CD4+ T cells from blood. These receptors originate from an adult in good health and CMV-seronegative. The conserved cysteine and the conserved F or W are not part of the CDR3 here. Each record gives: J gene, V gene, CDR3 protein.

j_call: TRBJ2-7; v_call: TRBV14; cdr3_aa: ASSQDRWTGTAYEQY
j_call: TRBJ2-2; v_call: TRBV2; cdr3_aa: ASSGRTGGTGELF
j_call: TRBJ2-4; v_call: TRBV2; cdr3_aa: ASSARTGESGNIQY
j_call: TRBJ2-7; v_call: TRBV10-1; cdr3_aa: ASSQAASHNYEQY
j_call: TRBJ2-3; v_call: TRBV7-3; cdr3_aa: ASSLLTGRTDTQY
j_call: TRBJ2-4; v_call: TRBV10-3; cdr3_aa: AISEPPEIGGAHKNIQY
j_call: TRBJ2-3; v_call: TRBV5-1; cdr3_aa: ASSLPTGLVTDTQY
j_call: TRBJ2-7; v_call: TRBV2; cdr3_aa: ASSEGTLPSYEQY
j_call: TRBJ2-7; v_call: TRBV4-3; cdr3_aa: ASSPDPAGSGEQY
j_call: TRBJ1-5; v_call: TRBV2; cdr3_aa: ASSQTKGYNQPQH
j_call: TRBJ2-2; v_call: TRBV7-2; cdr3_aa: ASSSTQNTGELF
j_call: TRBJ2-1; v_call: TRBV7-2; cdr3_aa: ASSWDVNEQF